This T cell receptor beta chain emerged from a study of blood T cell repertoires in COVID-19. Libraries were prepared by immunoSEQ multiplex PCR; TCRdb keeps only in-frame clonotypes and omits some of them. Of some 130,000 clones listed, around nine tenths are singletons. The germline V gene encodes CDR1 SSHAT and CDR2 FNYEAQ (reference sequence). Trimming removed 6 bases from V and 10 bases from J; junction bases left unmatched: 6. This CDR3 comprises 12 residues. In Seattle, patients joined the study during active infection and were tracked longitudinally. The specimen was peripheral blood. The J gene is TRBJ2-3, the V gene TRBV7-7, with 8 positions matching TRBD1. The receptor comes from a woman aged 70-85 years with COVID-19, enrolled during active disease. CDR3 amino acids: CASSQDRGPQYF. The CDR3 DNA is TGTGCCAGCAGTCAAGACAGGGGTCCGCAGTATTTT.